This T cell receptor (beta chain) emerged from a study of T cells in Graves' hyperthyroidism and ophthalmopathy. Based on clinical symptoms, serum thyroxine and TRAb, thyroid ultrasound and orbital computed tomography, diagnoses were reached. There were TCR beta CDR3 regions amplified from RNA transcripts. The HTBI set primed first-round TCR CDR3 RT-PCR. MiXCR, run by TCRdb on the multiplex PCR reads, gives a single entry per CDR3 protein. Of over 200,000 distinct CDR3 sequences listed, about 17% are singletons. The V and J ends lost 2 bases and 3 bases respectively, with 14 bases between them. The V gene's germline CDR1 is MDHEN and CDR2 SYDVKM. The CDR3 covers 15 residues.

This chain uses TRBV28 with TRBJ2-7; either TRBD1 or TRBD2 may fit D (5 bases each). The sequence came from a man aged 40-49 years with Graves' hyperthyroidism. Sequencing was performed on blood. CDR3 nucleotides: TGTGCCAGCAGTTTAATCGGGACGGGTGACTACGAGCAGTACTTC. Translating it yields CASSLIGTGDYEQYF.